This T cell receptor (beta chain) was profiled in a study of early T cells in non-severe SARS-CoV-2 infection. Across the whole study: Sequenced material consisted of bulk RNA (from unsorted whole blood), and chains were unpaired.

One entry per CDR3 protein results from TCRdb running MiXCR on the 5' RACE reads. The top ten clones hold about 12% of a sample with roughly 32,000 distinct CDR3 sequences, over 8.5% of them seen once. The sample holds many counts of this clonotype. The clonotype was recovered from an adult who was a healthcare worker with PCR-confirmed SARS-CoV-2 infection or an uninfected control (not recorded which). The sample was whole blood.

In DNA form, the CDR3 reads TGTGCCTGGAGCCCCCTGGAGGGACAGGCCTCGATCGAGCAGTACTTC. Translating gives CAWSPLEGQASIEQYF. This chain uses TRBV30 with TRBJ2-7, with 8 bases fitting TRBD1. The CDR3 has 16 amino acids. Germline V gene lookup returns CDR1 GTSNPN and CDR2 SVGIG (reference sequence). Trimming cost V 3 bases and J 6 bases; bases outside gene matches: 16.